This T cell receptor (beta chain) emerged from a study of shared clonotypes between healthy human individuals. Study-level results: Sorted-subset sequencing, rarefaction showed, was incomplete despite large depth.

Data came from immunoSEQ multiplex PCR; TCRdb stores just in-frame clones and leaves some out. Among about 180,000 clones listed, about 93% were seen once. Trimming removed 5 bases from V and 7 bases from J; junction bases left unmatched: 11. The length of the CDR3 is 15 residues. Germline assignment: CDR1 SGHAT and CDR2 FQNNGV. As concerns this clone: What it binds is unknown.

Sequenced: naive CD4+ T cells sorted from blood. Subset noted: CD45RA+ positively selected. The origin of this receptor is a woman in her twenties or thirties in good health. V is TRBV11-2 and J is TRBJ2-7; 10 nucleotides line up with TRBD2. CDR3 in DNA: TGTGCCAGCAGCCAAGATCACGGGACTAGCGATGAGCAGTACTTC. This gives the protein CASSQDHGTSDEQYF.